This T cell receptor (beta chain) was sequenced in a study of cytomegalovirus exposure and HLA in healthy donors. Whole-study results and caveats: Testing in vitro showed a few CMV-associated chains specific for CMV antigens. The classifier, whose performance was assessed in both the original and validation cohorts, reportedly diagnosed cytomegalovirus status with high specificity and sensitivity.

This clone was counted once. No antigen is known for it. Profiling relied on immunoSEQ multiplex PCR, and the TCRdb table lists in-frame clones only, not all of them. The profile shows 200,000 to 300,000 clones, approximately 90% of them singletons. Germline-derived CDR1 and CDR2 are SEHNR and FQNEAQ (reference sequence). V lost 6 bases and J 5 bases, leaving 16 bases between the germline ends. This CDR3 is built from 14 residues. The chain couples TRBV7-9 to TRBJ2-5, with D perhaps TRBD2 (7 bases). This clonotype originated in a man younger than 35 in good health and CMV-seronegative. What was sequenced was PBMCs. The DNA for the CDR3 is TGTGCCAGCAGACCATCGGGGGGCGCGGAGACCCAGTACTTC. Its translation is CASRPSGGAETQYF.